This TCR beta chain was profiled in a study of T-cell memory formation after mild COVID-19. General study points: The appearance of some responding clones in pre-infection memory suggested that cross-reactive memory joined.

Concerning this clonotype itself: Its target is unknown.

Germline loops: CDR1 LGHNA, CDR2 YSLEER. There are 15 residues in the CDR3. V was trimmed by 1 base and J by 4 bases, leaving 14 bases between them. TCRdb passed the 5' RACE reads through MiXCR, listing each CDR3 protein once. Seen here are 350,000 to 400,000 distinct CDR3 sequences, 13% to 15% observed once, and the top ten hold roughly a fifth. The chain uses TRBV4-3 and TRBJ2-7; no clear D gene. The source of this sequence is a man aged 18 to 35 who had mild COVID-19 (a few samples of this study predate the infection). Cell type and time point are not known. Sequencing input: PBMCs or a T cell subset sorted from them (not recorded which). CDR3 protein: CASSQALGNAYEQYV. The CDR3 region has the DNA TGCGCCAGCAGCCAAGCGTTGGGGAATGCGTACGAGCAGTACGTC.